This T cell receptor beta chain was profiled in a study of beta chain features in type 1 diabetes. To note about this clone: Its target is unknown.

Sequenced material consisted of expressed TCRB transcripts (all of the isolated RNA was reverse transcribed). TCRdb keeps only in-frame clones here, not all; method: immunoSEQ multiplex PCR. The table has 50,000 to 65,000 clones, roughly 41% seen once; the top ten hold approximately 1.4%. Each of the sorted populations had a purity greater than 98%. Per the germline V gene, CDR1 is SGHNT and CDR2 is YYREEE (reference sequence). The length of the CDR3 is 14 residues. Trimming removed 2 bases from V and 6 bases from J; junction bases left unmatched: 2. General observations from the study: Junctions at VDJ sites from type 1 diabetes patients had fewer insertions and more deletions. Among patients with Type 1 diabetes, TCRB CDR3s were moderately but significantly shorter in every one of the four CD4+ subsets. Naive, central memory and regulatory TCRB repertoires appeared more similar among patients than healthy donors.

Sequenced sample: Tregs from blood. The TCR comes from a man aged 30-40 years with type 1 diabetes. The chain is built from TRBV5-4 and TRBJ2-1; 10 bases line up with TRBD2. In nucleotides, the CDR3 is TGTGCCAGCAGCTTACTAGCGGGAAGCAATGAGCAGTTCTTC. Translation gives CASSLLAGSNEQFF.